The 20 T cell receptor beta chains reported below all come from one sample, sequenced in a study of identical twins. In TCRdb, the 5' RACE reads were re-called with MiXCR into one record per CDR3 protein. The top ten hold about 0.27% of the sample, which has 1.5 million to 2 million distinct CDR3 sequences, roughly 35% seen once. Sequencing was done on a sample of cord blood. The receptors originated from a newborn girl in good health.

The rearrangement joins TRBV15 to TRBJ1-4; D is unresolved. The germline V gene has CDR1 LNHNV and CDR2 YYDKDF (reference sequence). The CDR3 length is 13 residues. The V and J ends lost 5 bases and 3 bases respectively, with 7 bases between them. CDR3 amino acids: CATSGPSNEKLFF. The CDR3, as DNA: TGTGCCACCAGCGGTCCCTCTAATGAAAAACTGTTTTTT.

This clonotype was counted a few times. This chain connects TRBV20-1 to TRBJ2-1, with 13 bases lining up with TRBD2. The trim removed 5 bases at V and 7 bases at J, leaving 8 bases unmatched. The CDR3 runs to 15 residues. From germline, CDR1 is DFQATT and CDR2 SNEGSKA (reference sequence). The DNA for the CDR3 is TGCAGTGCTCGGACTAGCGGGGGAGGTTTGAATGAGCAGTTCTTC. It translates to CSARTSGGGLNEQFF.

The rearrangement links TRBV6-4 to TRBJ2-7, with a weak D call TRBD2 (6 bases). The CDR3 runs to 14 residues. CDR1 is MRHNA, CDR2 SNTAGT, per germline. The CDR3 region is CATAGLAPNYEQYF. As DNA, the CDR3 is TGTGCAACCGCGGGGCTAGCGCCTAACTACGAGCAGTACTTC.

Notes on this clonotype: The junction differs from germline at one of its ends, possibly a read error. V and J are TRBV3-1 and TRBJ2-7; D is ambiguous. This CDR3 is 13 amino acids long. Germline CDR1 is LGHDT and CDR2 is YNNKEL (reference sequence). CDR3 nucleotide sequence: TGTGCCGGCAGCCAGATGAGCCGCTACGAGCAGTACTTC. Its protein product is CAGSQMSRYEQYF.

This clonotype has more than one count but fewer than ten. The chain has TRBV10-3 and TRBJ1-4; D not certain. CDR3 length: 13 residues. Germline CDR1 ENHRY, CDR2 SYGVKD. V lost 6 bases to trimming and J lost 2 bases, with 7 bases between them. The CDR3 sequence: CAIRERTNEKLFF. CDR3 sequence (DNA): TGTGCCATCAGAGAACGGACTAATGAAAAACTGTTTTTT.

V usage is TRBV6-1 and J usage is TRBJ1-2; D possibly corresponds to TRBD1 (5 bases). Germline CDR1 and CDR2: MNHNS and SASEGT. CDR3 length: 11 residues. The germline V and J ends were trimmed by 1 base and 13 bases, with 10 bases remaining between them. The CDR3 here is CASSEEVGVTF. CDR3 DNA: TGTGCCAGCAGTGAAGAAGTAGGGGTCACCTTC.

This clonotype has at least ten counts. The rearrangement links TRBV29-1 to TRBJ2-7; D unresolved. CDR1 SQVTM and CDR2 ANQGSEA come from the germline V gene. Trimming took 5 bases from V and 2 from J, leaving 13 bases between them. The CDR3 sequence is 13 residues long. CDR3 protein: CSVFVSAPYEQYF. The CDR3, as DNA: TGCAGCGTTTTTGTGTCGGCCCCCTACGAGCAGTACTTC.

The table lists this clonotype with a count of one. A much bigger clone sits one base away, suggesting this may be a read error. The chain carries TRBV3-1 and TRBJ2-4, with 9 bases lining up with TRBD2. The end of the DNA is better explained by TRBJ2-7, so the J call may be wrong. Germline V gene lookup returns CDR1 LGHDT and CDR2 YNNKEL (reference sequence). This CDR3 has 14 amino acids. The CDR3 DNA follows: TGTGCCAGCAGCCAAGGGACTAGCGATCACGAGCAGTACTTC. It specifies CASSQGTSDHEQYF.

The chain links TRBV24-1 to TRBJ1-1; 7 bases match TRBD1. The germline V gene encodes CDR1 KGHDR and CDR2 SFDVKD. With 3 bases clipped from V and 4 bases from J, the junction kept 4 bases outside the gene matches. The CDR3 length is 14 residues. CDR3: CATSDARDSTEAFF. CDR3 coding DNA: TGTGCCACCAGTGATGCTCGGGACAGCACTGAAGCTTTCTTT.

This clonotype was counted a few times. The rearrangement uses TRBV7-9 and TRBJ1-2; weak D call: TRBD1 (6 bases). The CDR3 covers 16 residues. Germline V gene data show CDR1 as SEHNR and CDR2 as FQNEAQ (reference sequence). Trimming took 3 bases from V and 3 from J, leaving 17 bases between them. CDR3 residues: CASSFGSYRVDYGYTF. The DNA for the CDR3 is TGTGCCAGCAGCTTTGGTTCCTACAGGGTGGACTATGGCTACACCTTC.

This clonotype occurred a few times. This sequence joins TRBV29-1 and TRBJ1-1, with 8 bases matching TRBD1. The CDR3 extends over 15 amino acids. Germline CDR1 SQVTM, CDR2 ANQGSEA. With 4 bases clipped from V and 7 bases from J, the junction kept 14 bases outside the gene matches. CDR3 DNA: TGCAGCGTTGCCTACCAATGGCAGGGGGCAGGTGAAGCTTTCTTT. Protein product: CSVAYQWQGAGEAFF. Based on the CDR3 plus reference TRBV29-1 and TRBJ1-1, the full variable domain is SAVISQKPSRDICQRGTSLTIQCQVDSQVTMMFWYRQQPGQSLTLIATANQGSEATYESGFVIDKFPISRPNLTFSTLTVSNMSPEDSSIYLCSVAYQWQGAGEAFFGQGTRLTVV.

The chain is built from TRBV20-1 and TRBJ2-6; D gene ambiguous. V dropped 0 bases and J dropped 4 bases, with 4 bases sitting between them. This CDR3 has 13 amino acids. Germline lookup yields CDR1 DFQATT and CDR2 SNEGSKA (reference sequence). The CDR3 coding sequence is TGCAGTGCTAGAGAGACCGGGGCCAACGTCCTGACTTTC. Protein product: CSARETGANVLTF.

The chain employs TRBV7-9 and TRBJ1-1; D uncertain. V lost 9 bases, J lost 1 base, and 18 bases lay in between. Germline-derived CDR1 and CDR2 are SEHNR and FQNEAQ (reference sequence). The CDR3 has 15 amino acids. The CDR3, as DNA: TGTGCCAGGGGATCGGCGGGGAATGAGAACACTGAAGCTTTCTTT. Encoded protein: CARGSAGNENTEAFF.

V and J are TRBV20-1 and TRBJ2-7; 10 bases are a match to TRBD2. The germline V gene encodes CDR1 DFQATT and CDR2 SNEGSKA (reference sequence). The CDR3 consists of 14 residues. Trimming removed 0 bases from V and 7 bases from J; junction bases left unmatched: 6. This chain's CDR3 is CSARDGTSVNEQYF. Here the CDR3 DNA reads TGCAGTGCTAGAGATGGGACTAGCGTGAATGAGCAGTACTTC.

The chain has TRBV11-2 and TRBJ2-3, with D unresolved. From germline, CDR1 is SGHAT and CDR2 FQNNGV. Between the trimmed V and J ends, which lost 0 bases and 6 bases, there was a span of 10 bases. The CDR3 consists of 14 residues. The CDR3 sequence is CASSLDLVGDTQYF. DNA of the CDR3: TGTGCCAGCAGCTTAGACCTCGTGGGGGATACGCAGTATTTT.

This clonotype was seen a few times. The genes are TRBV6-6 and TRBJ2-7; D may be TRBD2 (6 bases). This CDR3 spans 17 amino acids. Per the germline V gene, CDR1 is MNHNY and CDR2 is SVGAGI (reference sequence). The V gene lost 0 bases and the J gene lost 2 bases, with 17 bases spanning the gap. DNA of the CDR3: TGTGCCAGCAGTTACTCCCCCGGGACTCCCAGGGCCTACGAGCAGTACTTC. Translating it yields CASSYSPGTPRAYEQYF.

This clonotype was recorded a few times. The chain uses TRBV4-2 and TRBJ2-3, with 15 bases that match TRBD2. From germline, CDR1 is LGHNA and CDR2 YNFKEQ. J gave up 6 bases and V 0 bases, and 1 base lay outside the gene matches. This CDR3 region has 16 residues. CDR3 protein: CASSQDGLAGGDTQYF. The CDR3 DNA follows: TGTGCCAGCAGCCAAGATGGACTAGCGGGAGGGGATACGCAGTATTTT.

This clonotype was seen at least ten times. This chain connects TRBV4-2 to TRBJ2-1, with 7 bases aligning to TRBD2. CDR3 length: 16 amino acids. Per germline, CDR1 LGHNA and CDR2 YNFKEQ. J was trimmed by 4 bases and V by 0 bases; bases with no gene match: 6. The chain's CDR3 is CASSQDRASGYNEQFF. DNA for the CDR3: TGTGCCAGCAGCCAAGATCGGGCTAGCGGTTACAATGAGCAGTTCTTC.

The chain is built from TRBV27 and TRBJ1-1, with 7 nucleotides matching TRBD1. Germline CDR1 MNHEY, CDR2 SMNVEV (reference sequence). V gave up 8 bases and J gave up 3 bases; unmatched junction bases: 12. The CDR3 spans 15 residues. In nucleotides, the CDR3 is TGTGCCAGCTCGAGGGGAGGGGGCGTCGACACTGAAGCTTTCTTT. This translates into CASSRGGGVDTEAFF.

The V and J genes are TRBV4-1 and TRBJ2-7; D ambiguous. V was cut by 4 bases and J by 7 bases, with 14 bases left in between. Germline CDR1 and CDR2: MGHRA and YSYEKL. This CDR3 has 13 amino acids. DNA of the CDR3: TGCGCCAGCAGCCCCCGGTCGCGTAATGAGCAGTACTTC. Translated, it gives CASSPRSRNEQYF.